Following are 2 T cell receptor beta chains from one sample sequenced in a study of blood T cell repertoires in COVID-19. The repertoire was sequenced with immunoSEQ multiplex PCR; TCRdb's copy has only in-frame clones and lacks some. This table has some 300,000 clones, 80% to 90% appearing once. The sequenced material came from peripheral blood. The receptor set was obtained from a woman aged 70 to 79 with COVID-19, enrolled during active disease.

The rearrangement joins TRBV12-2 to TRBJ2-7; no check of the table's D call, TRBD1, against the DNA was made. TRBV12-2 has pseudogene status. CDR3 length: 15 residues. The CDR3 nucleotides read TGTGCAAGTCGCTTCCGGGACAGGGTCGGTTACGAGCAGTACTTC. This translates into CASRFRDRVGYEQYF.

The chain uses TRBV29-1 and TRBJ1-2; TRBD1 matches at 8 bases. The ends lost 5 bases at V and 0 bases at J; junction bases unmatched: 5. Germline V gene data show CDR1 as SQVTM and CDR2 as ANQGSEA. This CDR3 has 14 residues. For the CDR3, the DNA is TGCAGCGTTACGGGGACAGGTTCTAACTATGGCTACACCTTC. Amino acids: CSVTGTGSNYGYTF.